One and the same sample provided the 30 T cell receptor beta chains below, sequenced in a study of blood T cell repertoires in COVID-19. The protocol was immunoSEQ multiplex PCR, while the TCRdb copy is restricted to in-frame clones and leaves out a portion. Here the sample spans some 120,000 clones, 80% to 85% being singletons. Sample: peripheral blood. Receptors were obtained from a man aged 65 to 79 with acute or convalescent COVID-19.

The sample holds one count of this clone. The chain couples TRBV3-1 (or the pseudogene TRBV3-2) to TRBJ2-5; the match to TRBD1 covers 10 bases. Germline CDR1 is LGHDT and CDR2 is YNNKEL (reference sequence). After removal of 4 bases from V and 6 bases from J, the junction contained 5 bases not matched to a gene. The CDR3 runs 14 residues. The CDR3 here is CASSLGTGEKTQYF. For the CDR3, the DNA is TGTGCCAGCAGCCTAGGGACAGGGGAAAAGACCCAGTACTTC.

The V gene is TRBV6-5, the J gene TRBJ2-6; weak D call: TRBD1 (6 bases). Germline V lookup: CDR1 MNHEY, CDR2 SVGAGI. CDR3 length: 15 residues. V dropped 6 bases and J dropped 4 bases, with 13 bases sitting between them. This chain's CDR3 is CASSRTGLGANVLTF. The DNA for the CDR3 is TGTGCCAGCAGCCGCACAGGGCTCGGGGCCAACGTCCTGACTTTC.

The chain links TRBV28 to TRBJ2-3; D is ambiguous. CDR3 size: 13 residues. Germline V gives CDR1 MDHEN, CDR2 SYDVKM. The V gene lost 1 base and the J gene lost 10 bases, with 12 bases spanning the gap. This CDR3 reads CASSLSNIVSQYF. The CDR3 DNA reads TGTGCCAGCAGTTTATCCAATATAGTGTCGCAGTATTTT. The full variable domain, rest sourced from reference TRBV28 and TRBJ2-3, is DVKVTQSSRYLVKRTGEKVFLECVQDMDHENMFWYRQDPGLGLRLIYFSYDVKMKEKGDIPEGYSVSREKKERFSLILESASTNQTSMYLCASSLSNIVSQYFGPGTRLTVL.

The chain has TRBV19 and TRBJ1-6, with a possible D match to TRBD1 (6 bases). V lost 7 bases and J lost 8, with 15 bases in between. CDR3 size: 14 residues. In germline, CDR1 is LNHDA, CDR2 SQIVND (reference sequence). The CDR3 reads CASNQRGGYSPLHF. CDR3 sequence (DNA): TGTGCCAGTAATCAAAGGGGGGGGTATTCACCCCTCCACTTT.

This chain joins TRBV27 and TRBJ2-2; a weak D match, TRBD1 (5 bases). V gave up 7 bases and J gave up 4 bases, with 16 bases separating them. This CDR3 spans 15 amino acids. The germline gives CDR1 MNHEY, CDR2 SMNVEV (reference sequence). This chain's CDR3 is CASNLYGQGTGELFF. The CDR3, as DNA: TGTGCCAGCAACCTTTATGGCCAGGGCACCGGGGAGCTGTTTTTT.

The chain employs TRBV5-1 and TRBJ1-3; 9 positions match TRBD1. The CDR3 loop spans 16 amino acids. The ends lost 0 bases at V and 2 bases at J; junction bases unmatched: 3. Germline V gene lookup returns CDR1 SGHRS and CDR2 YFSETQ. CDR3 bases: TGCGCCAGCAGCTTGGGGGACAGGGAAACTGGAAACACCATATATTTT. Amino acids: CASSLGDRETGNTIYF.

This rearrangement joins TRBV6-6 to TRBJ2-7; weak D call: TRBD2 (6 bases). V lost 6 bases to trimming and J lost 6 bases, with 9 bases between them. The CDR3 sequence is 11 residues long. The germline V gene has CDR1 MNHNY and CDR2 SVGAGI (reference sequence). The CDR3 spells CASSPEGEQYF. In DNA form, the CDR3 reads TGTGCCAGCAGCCCGGAGGGCGAGCAGTACTTC.

The chain is built from TRBV2 and TRBJ2-1; 7 bases line up with TRBD2. CDR3 length: 16 residues. Germline V gives CDR1 SNHLY, CDR2 FYNNEI. J gave up 0 bases and V 3 bases, and 5 bases lay outside the gene matches. CDR3 sequence: CASSEGGILSYNEQFF. CDR3 DNA: TGTGCCAGCAGTGAGGGGGGGATACTCTCCTACAATGAGCAGTTCTTC.

The rearrangement uses TRBV25-1 and TRBJ2-2, with 7 bases identical to TRBD1. This CDR3 has 14 amino acids. Germline V gives CDR1 MGHDK, CDR2 SYGVNS. The ends lost 7 bases at V and 8 bases at J; junction bases unmatched: 10. CDR3 coding DNA: TGTGCCAGCAAGGGACAGTTTTTGGAGGGGGAGCTGTTTTTT. Translation gives CASKGQFLEGELFF. Using reference TRBV25-1 and TRBJ2-2 for the parts outside the CDR3, the full variable domain is EADIYQTPRYLVIGTGKKITLECSQTMGHDKMYWYQQDPGMELHLIHYSYGVNSTEKGDLSSESTVSRIRTEHFPLTLESARPSHTSQYLCASKGQFLEGELFFGEGSRLTVL.

The rearrangement uses TRBV5-6 and TRBJ1-1; D remains ambiguous. Germline-derived CDR1 and CDR2 are SGHDT and YYEEEE. Between the trimmed V and J ends, which lost 0 bases and 1 base, there was a span of 10 bases. The CDR3 runs 15 residues. The CDR3 sequence: CASSLGFRENTEAFF. The CDR3 bases are TGTGCCAGCAGCTTGGGGTTCCGGGAGAACACTGAAGCTTTCTTT.

The V and J genes are TRBV18 and TRBJ1-6, with TRBD1 matching over 7 bases. The CDR3 sequence is 15 residues long. The germline V gene encodes CDR1 KGHSH and CDR2 LQKENI. The V gene end was trimmed by 0 bases and the J gene end by 9 bases; junction bases not matched to a gene: 5. CDR3 sequence: CASSPPAGGLSPLHF. In DNA, the CDR3 is TGTGCCAGCTCACCACCGGCAGGGGGGCTTTCACCCCTCCACTTT.

The chain carries TRBV28 and TRBJ1-1, with a tentative D call TRBD1 (6 bases). Germline V lookup: CDR1 MDHEN, CDR2 SYDVKM. The CDR3 contains 13 residues. V was shortened by 2 bases and J by 4 bases, with 8 bases between the two germline ends. The CDR3 DNA is TGTGCCAGCAGTTTACAGGGGCTCACTGAAGCTTTCTTT. This translates into CASSLQGLTEAFF.

The sample holds one count of this clone. The chain uses TRBV30 and TRBJ2-3; the D is unclear. Trimming stripped 0 bases from V and 4 bases from J, with 8 bases between. The CDR3 consists of 13 residues. Germline V gene sequence: CDR1 GTSNPN, CDR2 SVGIG (reference sequence). DNA of the CDR3: TGTGCCTGGAGTGTAGGAGTGGCAGATACGCAGTATTTT. Translating gives CAWSVGVADTQYF.

This chain connects TRBV5-4 to TRBJ1-1, with 7 bases matching TRBD1. The CDR3 spans 16 residues. V trimming: 4 bases; J trimming: 4 bases; junction bases outside the gene matches: 13. Germline V CDR1 and CDR2: SGHNT, YYREEE (reference sequence). CDR3 loop: CASSPISTGRSTEAFF. The CDR3 DNA reads as TGTGCCAGCAGCCCAATTTCGACAGGGCGAAGCACTGAAGCTTTCTTT.

This clone showed up just once. The rearrangement uses TRBV27 and TRBJ1-2; D gene unclear. Germline lookup yields CDR1 MNHEY and CDR2 SMNVEV (reference sequence). V lost 6 bases and J 4 bases, leaving 12 bases between the germline ends. The length of the CDR3 is 13 residues. The CDR3 nucleotides are TGTGCCAGCAGCTCGGGGTATGGCTATGGCTACACCTTC. The encoded protein is CASSSGYGYGYTF.

This chain joins TRBV18 and TRBJ1-5; D remains unclear. The CDR3 loop spans 13 amino acids. Germline V CDR1 and CDR2: KGHSH, LQKENI. Trimming pared 6 bases from V and 5 bases from J, leaving 11 bases between. The CDR3: CASSEGRDQPQHF. The CDR3 nucleotides read TGTGCCAGCTCGGAGGGTCGCGATCAGCCCCAGCATTTT.

The genes are TRBV5-4 and TRBJ1-2; TRBD1 might be the D (6 bases). Between the trimmed V and J ends, which lost 4 bases and 10 bases, there was a span of 14 bases. Germline values: CDR1 SGHNT, CDR2 YYREEE (reference sequence). The CDR3 sequence is 12 residues long. Here the CDR3 reads CASSIEQGPYTF. DNA of the CDR3: TGTGCCAGCAGCATCGAACAGGGCCCCTACACCTTC.

In this sample, this clone turned up a few times. The chain uses TRBV11-1 and TRBJ2-1; D is possibly TRBD1 (6 bases). The germline CDR1 and CDR2 sequences are SGHAT and FQDESV (reference sequence). The CDR3 is made up of 15 amino acids. V was cut by 0 bases and J by 12 bases, with 18 bases left in between. The CDR3 nucleotides are TGTGCCAGCAGCTTAGCGGAACAGGGATTACCCGGGCAGTTCTTC. This translates into CASSLAEQGLPGQFF.

A few counts support this clone. V gene TRBV29-1 combines with J gene TRBJ1-3, with a weak D call TRBD1 (5 bases). Germline-derived CDR1 and CDR2 are SQVTM and ANQGSEA. The ends were cut back, 6 bases at V and 2 bases at J, with 11 bases in the middle. The CDR3 runs 13 residues. CDR3 nucleotide sequence: TGCAGCGTCGGCGGGGGGACTGGAAACACCATATATTTT. Its translation: CSVGGGTGNTIYF. The whole variable domain, filled in from reference TRBV29-1 and TRBJ1-3, reads SAVISQKPSRDICQRGTSLTIQCQVDSQVTMMFWYRQQPGQSLTLIATANQGSEATYESGFVIDKFPISRPNLTFSTLTVSNMSPEDSSIYLCSVGGGTGNTIYFGEGSWLTVV.

The rearrangement joins TRBV10-3 to TRBJ2-3, with TRBD2 as a possible D gene (5 bases). The ends were cut back, 5 bases at V and 6 bases at J, with 9 bases in the middle. The CDR3 covers 12 residues. Germline lookup yields CDR1 ENHRY and CDR2 SYGVKD. The CDR3 coding sequence is TGTGCCATCAGTATCCGGGATGATACGCAGTATTTT. Protein: CAISIRDDTQYF.

This sequence joins TRBV5-6 and TRBJ1-5, with 8 bases lining up with TRBD1. The CDR3 covers 16 residues. Unmatched junction bases numbered 6, after V lost 3 bases and J lost 1 base. Germline lookup yields CDR1 SGHDT and CDR2 YYEEEE. The chain's CDR3 is CASSWGGQASNQPQHF. The CDR3 DNA reads TGTGCCAGCAGCTGGGGGGGACAGGCGAGCAATCAGCCCCAGCATTTT.

The chain recombines TRBV1 with TRBJ2-3; TRBD2 reflects the table's D call only, with no check against the DNA. TRBV1 is given as a pseudogene. CDR3 length equals 17 residues. CDR3 coding DNA: TGCACCAGCAGCCCCGGGGCAGCGGGAGTGCCCACAGATACGCAGTATTTT. Translated: CTSSPGAAGVPTDTQYF.

The chain recombines TRBV5-1 with TRBJ2-1, with D possibly TRBD2 on 6 matching bases. CDR3 length: 15 residues. CDR1 and CDR2 from the germline V gene are SGHRS and YFSETQ. Trimming removed 0 bases from V and 3 bases from J, with 10 bases in between. In DNA, the CDR3 is TGCGCCAGCAGCTTGGACGGCGGGAACTACAATGAGCAGTTCTTC. Translating it yields CASSLDGGNYNEQFF.

This sequence joins TRBV5-1 and TRBJ1-1; 7 bases map to TRBD1. Germline loops: CDR1 SGHRS, CDR2 YFSETQ. Losses at the gene ends were 4 bases for V and 0 bases for J; bases not matched to a gene: 6. The CDR3 covers 15 residues. CDR3 loop: CASSAEGQLNTEAFF. In DNA form, the CDR3 reads TGCGCCAGCAGCGCAGAGGGACAGCTGAACACTGAAGCTTTCTTT.

This clone was seen only once. This chain uses TRBV11-3 with TRBJ2-3; 11 nucleotides line up with TRBD2. CDR3 length: 20 residues. The junction had 11 bases not matched to a gene; V was cut back by 0 bases and J by 0 bases. The germline V gene encodes CDR1 SGHNT and CDR2 YENEEA. CDR3 in amino acids: CASSLESPGTSGSSTDTQYF. The CDR3 coding sequence is TGTGCCAGCAGCTTAGAAAGTCCCGGGACTAGCGGTTCTAGCACAGATACGCAGTATTTT.

This clone showed up just a few times. The chain is built from TRBV27 and TRBJ2-7, with TRBD2 identical over 8 bases. The CDR3 runs 15 residues. J gave up 0 bases and V 8 bases, and 9 bases lay outside the gene matches. Per germline, CDR1 MNHEY and CDR2 SMNVEV (reference sequence). DNA of the CDR3: TGTGCCAGCGGAAGATTACTAGCGGACTCCTACGAGCAGTACTTC. Residues: CASGRLLADSYEQYF.

This chain connects TRBV5-1 to TRBJ2-3, with a tentative D call TRBD1 (5 bases). CDR1 and CDR2 (germline): SGHRS, YFSETQ. The ends were cut back, 5 bases at V and 2 bases at J, with 12 bases in the middle. The CDR3 consists of 14 residues. The chain's CDR3 is CASRSGSYTDTQYF. The CDR3 DNA follows: TGCGCCAGCAGATCAGGGTCCTACACAGATACGCAGTATTTT.

The chain is built from TRBV30 and TRBJ1-1; 7 bases align to TRBD1. The length of the CDR3 is 12 residues. In germline, CDR1 is GTSNPN, CDR2 SVGIG (reference sequence). The V gene end was trimmed by 1 base and the J gene end by 9 bases; junction bases not matched to a gene: 5. The CDR3 loop reads CAWSEARGKAFF. The CDR3 coding sequence is TGTGCCTGGAGTGAAGCCAGGGGGAAAGCTTTCTTT.

This chain's CDR3 is CASSPQGGRAEAFF. DNA for the CDR3: TGTGCCAGCTCACCGCAGGGGGGTCGGGCTGAAGCTTTCTTT. This chain joins TRBV18 and TRBJ1-1; TRBD1 aligns across 7 bases. Germline V gives CDR1 KGHSH, CDR2 LQKENI. The CDR3 totals 14 residues. V lost 3 bases, J lost 6 bases, and 7 bases stayed unmatched. Based on the CDR3 plus reference TRBV18 and TRBJ1-1, the full variable domain is NAGVMQNPRHLVRRRGQEARLRCSPMKGHSHVYWYRQLPEEGLKFMVYLQKENIIDESGMPKERFSAEFPKEGPSILRIQQVVRGDSAAYFCASSPQGGRAEAFFGQGTRLTVV.

The CDR3 nucleotides are TGTGCCAGTAGTATGGGGGGGAGTAGCAATCAGCCCCAGCATTTT. This sequence encodes CASSMGGSSNQPQHF. This chain uses TRBV19 with TRBJ1-5; possible D gene TRBD1, 5 bases. The CDR3 is 15 amino acids. With 3 bases removed from V and 0 bases from J, the gap between germline ends came to 9 bases. Looked up from germline, CDR1 is LNHDA and CDR2 is SQIVND (reference sequence).